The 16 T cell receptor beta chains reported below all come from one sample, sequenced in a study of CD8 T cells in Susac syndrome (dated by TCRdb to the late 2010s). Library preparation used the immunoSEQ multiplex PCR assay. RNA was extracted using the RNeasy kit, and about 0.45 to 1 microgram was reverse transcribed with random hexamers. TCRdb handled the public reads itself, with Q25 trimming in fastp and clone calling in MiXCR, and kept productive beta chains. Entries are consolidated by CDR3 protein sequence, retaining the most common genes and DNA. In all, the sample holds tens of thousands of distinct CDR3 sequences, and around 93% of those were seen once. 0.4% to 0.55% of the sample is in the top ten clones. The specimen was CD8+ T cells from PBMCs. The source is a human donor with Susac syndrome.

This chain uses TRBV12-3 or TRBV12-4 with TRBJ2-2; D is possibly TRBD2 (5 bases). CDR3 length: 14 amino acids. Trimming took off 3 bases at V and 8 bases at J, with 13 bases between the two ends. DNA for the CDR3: TGTGCCAGCAGTTTCGGGGTAGGAACGGGGGAGCTGTTTTTT. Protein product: CASSFGVGTGELFF.

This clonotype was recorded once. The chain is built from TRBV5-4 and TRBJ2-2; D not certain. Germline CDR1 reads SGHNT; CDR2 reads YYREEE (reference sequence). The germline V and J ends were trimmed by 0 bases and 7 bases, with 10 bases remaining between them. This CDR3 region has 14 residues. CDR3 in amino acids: CASSLGLWDGELFF. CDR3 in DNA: TGTGCCAGCAGCTTGGGTCTTTGGGACGGGGAGCTGTTTTTT.

CDR3 amino acids: CASSSGAGDTQYF. As DNA, the CDR3 is TGTGCCAGCAGCTCAGGCGCGGGGGATACGCAGTATTTT. The chain couples TRBV7-9 to TRBJ2-3; TRBD2 might be the D (6 bases). The germline V and J ends were trimmed by 4 bases and 6 bases, with 11 bases remaining between them. This CDR3 comprises 13 residues. The germline V gene encodes CDR1 SEHNR and CDR2 FQNEAQ (reference sequence).

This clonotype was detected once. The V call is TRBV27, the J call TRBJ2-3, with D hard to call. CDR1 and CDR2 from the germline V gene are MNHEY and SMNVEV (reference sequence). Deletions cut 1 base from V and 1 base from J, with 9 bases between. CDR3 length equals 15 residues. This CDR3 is CASSLLGFGTDTQYF. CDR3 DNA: TGTGCCAGCAGTTTATTGGGATTTGGCACAGATACGCAGTATTTT.

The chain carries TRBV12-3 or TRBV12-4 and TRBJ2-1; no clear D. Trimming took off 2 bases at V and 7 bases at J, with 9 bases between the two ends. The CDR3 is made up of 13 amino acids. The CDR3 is CASSLQTRNEQFF. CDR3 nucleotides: TGTGCCAGCAGTTTACAGACTCGGAATGAGCAGTTCTTC.

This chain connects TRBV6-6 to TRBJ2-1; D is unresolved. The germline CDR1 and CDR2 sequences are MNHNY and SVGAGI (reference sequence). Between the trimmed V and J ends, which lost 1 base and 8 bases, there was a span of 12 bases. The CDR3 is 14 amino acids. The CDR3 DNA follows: TGTGCCAGCAGTTACTTTCCGGGCGATGATGAGCAGTTCTTC. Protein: CASSYFPGDDEQFF.

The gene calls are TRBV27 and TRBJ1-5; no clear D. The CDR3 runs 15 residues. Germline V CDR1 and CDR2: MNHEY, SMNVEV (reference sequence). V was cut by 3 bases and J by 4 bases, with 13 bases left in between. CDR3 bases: TGTGCCAGCAGTTTCATCCCCCCGGGTAATCAGCCCCAGCATTTT. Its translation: CASSFIPPGNQPQHF.

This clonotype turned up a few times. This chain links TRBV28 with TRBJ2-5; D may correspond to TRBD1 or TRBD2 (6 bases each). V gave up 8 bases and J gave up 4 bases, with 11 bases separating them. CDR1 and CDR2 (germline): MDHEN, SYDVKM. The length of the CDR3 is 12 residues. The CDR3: CASGGLGETQYF. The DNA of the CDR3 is TGTGCCAGCGGGGGGCTGGGAGAGACCCAGTACTTC.

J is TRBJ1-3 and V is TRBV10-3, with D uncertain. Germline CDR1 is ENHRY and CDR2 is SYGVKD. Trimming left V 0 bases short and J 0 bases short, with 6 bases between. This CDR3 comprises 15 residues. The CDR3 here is CAISESEVSGNTIYF. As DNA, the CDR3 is TGTGCCATCAGTGAGTCAGAAGTCTCTGGAAACACCATATATTTT.

CDR3 protein: CASSLRTGSDYTF. CDR3 nucleotide sequence: TGTGCCAGCAGCCTCCGGACAGGGTCAGACTACACCTTC. The V gene is TRBV7-9, the J gene TRBJ1-2; TRBD1 aligns across 8 bases. CDR1 is SEHNR, CDR2 FQNEAQ, per germline (reference sequence). The CDR3 has 13 residues. V dropped 5 bases and J dropped 10; count of bases not matched to a gene: 9.

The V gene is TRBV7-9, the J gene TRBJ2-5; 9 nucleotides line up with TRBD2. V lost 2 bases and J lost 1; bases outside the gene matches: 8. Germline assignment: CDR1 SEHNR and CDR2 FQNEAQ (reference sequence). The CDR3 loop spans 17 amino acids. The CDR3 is CASSLSGSGSAQETQYF. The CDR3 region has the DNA TGTGCCAGCAGCTTAAGCGGTAGCGGGAGTGCCCAAGAGACCCAGTACTTC. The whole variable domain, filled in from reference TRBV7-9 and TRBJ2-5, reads DTGVSQNPRHKITKRGQNVTFRCDPISEHNRLYWYRQTLGQGPEFLTYFQNEAQLEKSRLLSDRFSAERPKGSFSTLEIQRTEQGDSAMYLCASSLSGSGSAQETQYFGPGTRLLVL.

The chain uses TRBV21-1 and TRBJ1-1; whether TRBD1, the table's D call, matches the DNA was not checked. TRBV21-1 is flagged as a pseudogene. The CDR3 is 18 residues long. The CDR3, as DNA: TGTGCCAGCAGCAAAAAGCCGGGACAGGGGTCTCTGAACACTGAAGCTTTCTTT. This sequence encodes CASSKKPGQGSLNTEAFF.

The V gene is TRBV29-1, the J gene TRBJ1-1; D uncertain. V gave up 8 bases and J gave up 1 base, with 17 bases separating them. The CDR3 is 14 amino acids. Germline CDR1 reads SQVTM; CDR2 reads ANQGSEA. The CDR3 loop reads CSPYFWASNTEAFF. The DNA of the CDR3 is TGCAGCCCTTATTTCTGGGCGTCGAACACTGAAGCTTTCTTT.

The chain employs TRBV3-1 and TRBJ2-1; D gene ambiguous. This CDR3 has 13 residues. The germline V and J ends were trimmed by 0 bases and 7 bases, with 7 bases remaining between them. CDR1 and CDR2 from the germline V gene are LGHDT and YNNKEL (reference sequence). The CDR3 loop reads CASSQDQVNEQFF. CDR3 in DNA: TGTGCCAGCAGCCAAGATCAGGTGAATGAGCAGTTCTTC.

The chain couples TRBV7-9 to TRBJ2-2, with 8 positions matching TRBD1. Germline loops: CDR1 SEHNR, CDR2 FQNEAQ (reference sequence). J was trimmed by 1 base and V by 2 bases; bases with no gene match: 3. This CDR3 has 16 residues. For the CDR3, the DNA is TGTGCCAGCAGCTTACCCGGGACAGGGAACACCGGGGAGCTGTTTTTT. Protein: CASSLPGTGNTGELFF.

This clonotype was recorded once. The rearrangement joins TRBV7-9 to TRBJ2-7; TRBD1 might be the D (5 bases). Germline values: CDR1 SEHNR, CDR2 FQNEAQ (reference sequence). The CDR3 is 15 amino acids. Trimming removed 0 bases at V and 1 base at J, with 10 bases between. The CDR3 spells CASSLAAGPSYEQYF. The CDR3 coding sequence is TGTGCCAGCAGCTTAGCGGCAGGGCCATCCTACGAGCAGTACTTC.